This T cell receptor beta chain was captured in a study of cytomegalovirus exposure and HLA in healthy donors. Turning to the study itself: Approximately 200 million T cells yielded approximately 110 million unique TCR beta sequences in earlier analysis.

The PCR was carried out with 60 Vbeta primers and 13 Jbeta primers. Generated by immunoSEQ multiplex PCR, the TCRdb table keeps only in-frame clones and is missing some. The sample holds approximately 130,000 clones, roughly 9.6% seen once. Deletions cut 3 bases from V and 2 bases from J, with 16 bases between. Germline values: CDR1 SGHNT, CDR2 YYREEE (reference sequence). This CDR3 region has 16 residues. The receptor's source is a woman aged 40 to 55 in good health and CMV-seropositive. Specimen: PBMCs. The chain carries TRBV5-4 and TRBJ2-3; no reliable D call. CDR3 sequence reads: CASSSPSRGNTDTQYF. The CDR3 nucleotides are TGTGCCAGCAGCTCCCCCTCTAGAGGAAACACAGATACGCAGTATTTT.